The 24 T cell receptor beta chains reported below all come from one sample, sequenced in a study of tumor-infiltrating lymphocytes in oesophageal squamous cell carcinoma (dated by TCRdb to 2016 to 2018). The library came from PCR. TCRdb shows the sequencer as Illumina HiSeq 2000. TCRdb passed the public sequencing reads through fastp at Q25 and MiXCR, retaining productive beta sequences. Identical CDR3 proteins give one entry, which carries the most common genes and DNA. A total of more than 15,000 distinct CDR3 sequences appear in this sample, 40% to 55% of them only once. Together, the top ten hold less than 25% of the sample. Sequenced material: esophageal tumor tissue. The receptors here all came from a male donor with esophageal squamous cell carcinoma.

The gene calls are TRBV19 and TRBJ2-5; TRBD1 matches 9 bases. TRBJ2-7 explains the end of the DNA better; the J call may be wrong. The CDR3 runs to 15 residues. CDR1 is LNHDA and CDR2 is SQIVND in the germline V gene (reference sequence). The CDR3 bases are TGTGCCAGTAGTCCAGGGACAGGGTCGGCCTACGAGCAGTACTTC. Residues: CASSPGTGSAYEQYF.

The chain is built from TRBV20-1 and TRBJ2-1; no clear D. CDR1 is DFQATT and CDR2 is SNEGSKA in the germline V gene (reference sequence). The CDR3 is made up of 11 amino acids. V was clipped by 3 bases and J by 7 bases, with 7 bases between them. CDR3 amino acids: CSASLANEQFF. The CDR3 nucleotides read TGCAGTGCTAGTCTGGCGAATGAGCAGTTCTTC.

This clonotype was seen more than once but under ten times. V usage is TRBV7-3 and J usage is TRBJ2-3; possible D gene TRBD1, 5 bases. The germline V gene encodes CDR1 SGHTA and CDR2 FQGTGA. This CDR3 comprises 16 residues. V was shortened by 5 bases and J by 8 bases, with 23 bases between the two germline ends. CDR3 nucleotides: TGTGCCAGCAGCCCCCAGGGTCGTGGGCGGTATGGTACGCAGTATTTT. Translating gives CASSPQGRGRYGTQYF. Supplemented by reference TRBV7-3 and TRBJ2-3, the full variable domain reads GAGVSQTPSNKVTEKGKYVELRCDPISGHTALYWYRQSLGQGPEFLIYFQGTGAADDSGLPNDRFFAVRPEGSVSTLKIQRTERGDSAVYLCASSPQGRGRYGTQYFGPGTRLTVL.

CDR3 bases: TGTGCCAGCGGAACAAGGGGCACTTACAATGAGCAGTTCTTC. Translation: CASGTRGTYNEQFF. The chain joins TRBV7-2 to TRBJ2-1; perhaps TRBD1 as D (5 bases). The CDR3 covers 14 residues. V gave up 8 bases and J gave up 4 bases, with 15 bases separating them. Per germline, CDR1 SGHTA and CDR2 FQGNSA.

The chain uses TRBV11-1 and TRBJ2-4; D may match TRBD1 or TRBD2 (5 bases each). The J call is in doubt because the DNA end fits TRBJ2-7 better. The CDR3 runs to 15 residues. Germline-derived CDR1 and CDR2 are SGHAT and FQDESV (reference sequence). The CDR3 nucleotides read TGTGCCAGCAGCCCCCGGGACGCAAGTTTCTACGAGCAGTACTTC. It is translated as CASSPRDASFYEQYF.

The gene calls are TRBV7-1 and TRBJ1-1; TRBD1 is a possible D gene (6 bases). TRBV7-1 qualifies as an ORF whose function is uncertain. This CDR3 is built from 12 residues. V was cut by 5 bases and J by 7 bases, with 11 bases left in between. The CDR3 loop reads CASSPGQHEAFF. The CDR3 coding sequence is TGTGCCAGCAGCCCCGGACAGCATGAAGCTTTCTTT.

The chain joins TRBV10-2 to TRBJ2-5; D is unclear. Trimming took off 7 bases at V and 4 bases at J, with 13 bases between the two ends. CDR3 length: 13 residues. Germline-derived CDR1 and CDR2 are WSHSY and SAAADI. The CDR3 reads CASNLGPRETQYF. The DNA of the CDR3 is TGCGCCAGCAATCTAGGGCCGCGAGAGACCCAGTACTTC.

This clonotype has only one observation. This is likely a read error, given that the CDR3 carries no conserved phenylalanine or tryptophan at its end. It is unclear where the CDR3 begins or ends on the DNA, so no DNA is shown, and the CDR3 is as TCRdb lists it. This chain links TRBV6-2 or TRBV6-3 with TRBJ2-6; the D segment call TRBD1 is taken from the table without a DNA check. The CDR3 numbers 15 amino acids, ends counted. Germline CDR1 reads MNHEY; CDR2 reads SVGEGT. The CDR3 loop is CASSYSISNEQFFGA.

The genes are TRBV9 and TRBJ2-4, with a weak D call TRBD1 (5 bases). This CDR3 comprises 16 residues. Germline values: CDR1 SGDLS, CDR2 YYNGEE. V gave up 2 bases and J gave up 7 bases, with 19 bases separating them. The DNA of the CDR3 is TGTGCCAGCAGCGTCCAAATCGCAGGGCTCGACAACATTCAGTACTTC. This translates into CASSVQIAGLDNIQYF.

This chain links TRBV12-3 or TRBV12-4 with TRBJ2-5, with D unclear. There are 14 residues in the CDR3. V shed 4 bases and J shed 5 bases, with 14 bases lying between them. Here the CDR3 reads CASSSEANRETQYF. CDR3 coding DNA: TGTGCCAGCAGTTCCGAGGCTAATAGGGAGACCCAGTACTTC.

The rearrangement joins TRBV6-1 to TRBJ2-3; possibly TRBD1 for D (6 bases). The DNA matches TRBJ1-2 better at its end, which makes the J call doubtful. Germline CDR1 MNHNS, CDR2 SASEGT. The CDR3 totals 13 residues. In DNA, the CDR3 is TGTGCCAGCCGCAGGGGCGCAAACTATGGCTACACCTTC. As protein: CASRRGANYGYTF.

The CDR3 loop reads CASSLSSGRAGADTQYF. The CDR3 nucleotides read TGTGCCAGCAGTTTGTCTAGCGGGAGGGCGGGAGCAGATACGCAGTATTTT. The rearrangement links TRBV27 to TRBJ2-3; 12 nucleotides agree with TRBD2. V shed 3 bases, J shed 4 bases, and the junction held 8 bases outside the gene matches. Germline V lookup: CDR1 MNHEY, CDR2 SMNVEV (reference sequence). This CDR3 is 17 amino acids long.

This clonotype was counted ten times or more. This sequence joins TRBV7-9 and TRBJ2-1, with D uncertain. The CDR3 sequence is 16 residues long. The V gene's germline CDR1 is SEHNR and CDR2 FQNEAQ (reference sequence). Trimming stripped 6 bases from V and 6 bases from J, with 21 bases between. The CDR3 DNA follows: TGTGCCAGCAGACCTGCCGCCGGGCCCGCACGCAATGAGCAGTTCTTC. This sequence encodes CASRPAAGPARNEQFF. The full variable domain, completed using reference TRBV7-9 and TRBJ2-1, is DTGVSQNPRHKITKRGQNVTFRCDPISEHNRLYWYRQTLGQGPEFLTYFQNEAQLEKSRLLSDRFSAERPKGSFSTLEIQRTEQGDSAMYLCASRPAAGPARNEQFFGPGTRLTVL.

By share of the sample, this clonotype is medium-sized (0.01 to 0.1%). The chain links TRBV7-9 to TRBJ1-2; 7 positions match TRBD1. The CDR3 is 12 residues long. Trimming at V came to 5 bases and at J to 8 bases, leaving 5 bases not matched to a gene. Germline CDR1 and CDR2: SEHNR and FQNEAQ (reference sequence). The CDR3: CASSTGVGGYTF. The CDR3 nucleotides read TGTGCCAGCAGCACAGGGGTCGGGGGCTACACCTTC. The full variable domain, completed using reference TRBV7-9 and TRBJ1-2, is DTGVSQNPRHKITKRGQNVTFRCDPISEHNRLYWYRQTLGQGPEFLTYFQNEAQLEKSRLLSDRFSAERPKGSFSTLEIQRTEQGDSAMYLCASSTGVGGYTFGSGTRLTVV.

This clonotype was observed at least ten times. The chain joins TRBV19 to TRBJ2-6; D gene uncertain. The germline V and J ends were trimmed by 6 bases and 3 bases, with 24 bases remaining between them. The CDR3 sequence is 19 residues long. CDR1 LNHDA and CDR2 SQIVND come from the germline V gene (reference sequence). CDR3 protein: CASRGTEARLKNGANVLTF. The CDR3 nucleotides read TGTGCCAGTAGGGGAACTGAGGCCCGATTAAAAAATGGGGCCAACGTCCTGACTTTC.

This clonotype was counted ten times or more. A much larger clone sits a single nucleotide away, making a read error possible. The chain links TRBV6-1 to TRBJ2-5, with D tentatively TRBD1 (5 bases). The end of the DNA fits TRBJ2-7 better, so the J call may be wrong. Per germline, CDR1 MNHNS and CDR2 SASEGT. This CDR3 has 13 residues. The CDR3 region has the DNA TGTGCCAGCAGTCGAATGGTAGGGGTCGAGCAGTACTTC. The encoded protein is CASSRMVGVEQYF.

This clonotype was recorded once. V and J are TRBV12-3 or TRBV12-4 and TRBJ1-2; maybe TRBD1 (5 bases). The CDR3 has 14 residues. V was trimmed by 5 bases and J by 8 bases, leaving 18 bases between them. The CDR3 coding sequence is TGTGCCAGCAGTCCCTCGGGGCAGGGTGGCGGCTACACCTTC. Protein product: CASSPSGQGGGYTF.

This clonotype was counted at least ten times. The chain is built from TRBV6-1 and TRBJ2-1; D is possibly TRBD1 (5 bases). The DNA end favors TRBJ2-7, so the J call may be wrong. The CDR3 length is 15 residues. Per the germline V gene, CDR1 is MNHNS and CDR2 is SASEGT. CDR3 nucleotides: TGTGCCAGCAGCAGCAGGGTTCAAACCTACAATGAGCAGTACTTC. Residues: CASSSRVQTYNEQYF.

The CDR3 here is CASRPRTASNYGYTF. The CDR3 bases are TGTGCCAGCAGGCCCCGGACAGCTTCTAACTATGGCTACACCTTC. The chain couples TRBV12-3 or TRBV12-4 to TRBJ1-2, with a possible D match to TRBD1 (6 bases). V dropped 6 bases and J dropped 0 bases, with 14 bases sitting between them. The CDR3 loop spans 15 amino acids.

This clonotype was counted between two and nine times. The chain is built from TRBV19 and TRBJ1-1; no clear D. The CDR3 consists of 13 residues. Germline CDR1 is LNHDA and CDR2 is SQIVND (reference sequence). The V end was cut by 3 bases, the J end by 5 bases, with 10 bases between. The CDR3 protein is CASSIGVGTEAFF. In nucleotides, the CDR3 is TGTGCCAGTAGTATCGGCGTGGGGACTGAAGCTTTCTTT.

The rearrangement uses TRBV7-6 and TRBJ2-1; no definite D call. Germline V gives CDR1 SGHVS, CDR2 FNYEAQ. The CDR3 is 11 residues long. With 6 bases removed from V and 6 bases from J, the gap between germline ends came to 6 bases. The CDR3, as DNA: TGTGCCAGCAGGATTTCCAATGAGCAGTTCTTC. Its translation is CASRISNEQFF.

This clonotype was observed at least ten times. The chain employs TRBV5-1 and TRBJ2-2, with D uncertain. Trimming took off 0 bases at V and 2 bases at J, with 11 bases between the two ends. Germline loops: CDR1 SGHRS, CDR2 YFSETQ. The CDR3 is 16 residues long. The CDR3 nucleotides read TGCGCCAGCAGCTTGGCCTCGACAAGAAACACCGGGGAGCTGTTTTTT. Its protein is CASSLASTRNTGELFF.

A word on this clonotype: Sequence at one end of the junction differs from germline and may be a read error. The rearrangement uses TRBV7-6 and TRBJ2-1; 7 bases agree with TRBD2. Germline CDR1 SGHVS, CDR2 FNYEAQ. The CDR3 is made up of 16 amino acids. The CDR3 sequence: CASSLSVLVGGDEQFF. CDR3 sequence (DNA): TGTGCTAGCAGCTTATCGGTTCTAGTGGGAGGGGATGAGCAGTTCTTC.

The chain links TRBV6-1 to TRBJ1-1; the D gene is possibly TRBD1 (6 bases). CDR3 size: 13 residues. V lost 1 base to trimming and J lost 7 bases, with 10 bases between them. CDR1 is MNHNS, CDR2 SASEGT, per germline. CDR3 protein: CASSEEGGGEAFF. CDR3 nucleotides: TGTGCCAGCAGTGAAGAAGGGGGAGGTGAAGCTTTCTTT.